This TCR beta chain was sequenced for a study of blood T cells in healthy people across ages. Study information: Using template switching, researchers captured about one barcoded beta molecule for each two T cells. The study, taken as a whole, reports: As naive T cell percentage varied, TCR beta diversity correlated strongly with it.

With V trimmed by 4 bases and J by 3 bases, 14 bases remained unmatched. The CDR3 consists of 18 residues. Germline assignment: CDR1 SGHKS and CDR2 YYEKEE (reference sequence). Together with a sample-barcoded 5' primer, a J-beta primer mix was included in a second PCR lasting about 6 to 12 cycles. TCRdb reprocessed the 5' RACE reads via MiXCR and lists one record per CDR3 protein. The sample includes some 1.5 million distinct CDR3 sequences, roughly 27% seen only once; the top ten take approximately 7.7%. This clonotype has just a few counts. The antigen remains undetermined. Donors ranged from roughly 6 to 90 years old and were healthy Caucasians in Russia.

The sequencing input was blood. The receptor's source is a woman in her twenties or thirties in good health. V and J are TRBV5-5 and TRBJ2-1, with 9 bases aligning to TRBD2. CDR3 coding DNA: TGTGCCAGCAGCCCTACTATTATAGCGGGAGTCGTCTACAATGAGCAGTTCTTC. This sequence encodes CASSPTIIAGVVYNEQFF.